These 29 T cell receptor beta chains came from one sample sequenced in a study of blood T cells in healthy people across ages. For the second PCR, which ran for 7 to 11 cycles, a sample-barcoded 5' primer and a J-beta primer mix were used. TCRdb re-derived calls from the 5' RACE reads in MiXCR, one entry per CDR3 protein. This table has about 640,000 distinct CDR3 sequences, 58% appearing once. The sample consisted of blood. The receptors were gathered from a man in his sixties in good health.

The chain combines TRBV7-9 with TRBJ2-1, with a tentative D call TRBD2 (7 bases). CDR3 length: 15 residues. Germline V gene data show CDR1 as SEHNR and CDR2 as FQNEAQ (reference sequence). The ends were cut back, 0 bases at V and 8 bases at J, with 14 bases in the middle. The CDR3 spells CASSLAGGAVDEQFF. Here the CDR3 DNA reads TGTGCCAGCAGCTTAGCAGGGGGGGCCGTTGATGAGCAGTTCTTC.

This chain joins TRBV9 and TRBJ2-7; D possibly corresponds to TRBD2 (7 bases). The CDR3 has 13 residues. Germline assignment: CDR1 SGDLS and CDR2 YYNGEE. V was trimmed by 3 bases and J by 6 bases, leaving 13 bases between them. The CDR3 nucleotides read TGTGCCAGCAGCGATCTCCGGGGGGCCGAGCAGTACTTC. It specifies CASSDLRGAEQYF.

In nucleotides, the CDR3 is TGTGCCAGCAGCCTCCGAACTAGCGCCTTGAACACCGGGGAGCTGTTTTTT. Its translation: CASSLRTSALNTGELFF. The V gene is TRBV11-2, the J gene TRBJ2-2; 7 bases map to TRBD2. The CDR3 has 17 residues. In germline, CDR1 is SGHAT, CDR2 FQNNGV. With 5 bases clipped from V and 1 base from J, the junction kept 10 bases outside the gene matches.

This clonotype appeared a few times. The rearrangement links TRBV29-1 to TRBJ2-5, with no clear D. The CDR3 runs 11 residues. V was cut by 5 bases and J by 1 base, with 5 bases left in between. The germline gives CDR1 SQVTM, CDR2 ANQGSEA. CDR3 nucleotides: TGCAGCGTTACATCCCAAGAGACCCAGTACTTC. Its translation is CSVTSQETQYF.

Notes on this clonotype: A much larger clone is a single base away; this may be a read error. The chain couples TRBV28 to TRBJ2-1, with 11 bases identical to TRBD2. Germline loops: CDR1 MDHEN, CDR2 SYDVKM. V lost 4 bases and J lost 6; bases outside the gene matches: 8. The CDR3 runs to 16 residues. CDR3 residues: CASSSQGTSGGNEQFF. For the CDR3, the DNA is TGTGCCAGCAGTTCACAAGGGACTAGCGGTGGCAATGAGCAGTTCTTC.

The gene calls are TRBV5-1 and TRBJ2-3; D unclear. The V end was cut by 1 base, the J end by 5 bases, with 14 bases between. The CDR3 covers 15 residues. Germline-derived CDR1 and CDR2 are SGHRS and YFSETQ. DNA for the CDR3: TGCGCCAGCAGCTTGCTCCCCGCCGTGGGAGATACGCAGTATTTT. This sequence encodes CASSLLPAVGDTQYF.

Concerning this clonotype: Given the absence of the conserved phenylalanine or tryptophan at the CDR3 end, a read error is likely. This rearrangement joins TRBV3-1 to TRBJ2-1; TRBD1 aligns across 9 bases. CDR1 LGHDT and CDR2 YNNKEL come from the germline V gene (reference sequence). V shed 3 bases, J shed 7 bases, and the junction held 10 bases outside the gene matches. The CDR3 extends over 16 amino acids. This chain's CDR3 is CASSHAGQGFWNEQFC. CDR3 in DNA: TGTGCCAGCAGCCACGCTGGACAGGGGTTTTGGAATGAGCAGTTCTGC.

This clonotype was recorded a few times. The chain combines TRBV24-1 with TRBJ2-2, with 8 bases fitting TRBD1. V lost 3 bases and J lost 3; bases outside the gene matches: 8. This CDR3 contains 17 residues. The germline CDR1 and CDR2 sequences are KGHDR and SFDVKD. The CDR3 region is CATSDQITGGHTGELFF. The CDR3 DNA reads as TGTGCCACCAGTGATCAAATTACAGGGGGTCACACCGGGGAGCTGTTTTTT.

The CDR3 here is CASSYRAPAGETQYF. The CDR3 DNA reads as TGTGCCAGCAGTTACCGGGCCCCGGCGGGGGAGACCCAGTACTTC. The J gene is TRBJ2-5, the V gene TRBV28, with D possibly being TRBD2 (6 bases). The germline V and J ends were trimmed by 4 bases and 5 bases, with 17 bases remaining between them. The V gene's germline CDR1 is MDHEN and CDR2 SYDVKM. This CDR3 spans 15 amino acids.

The rearrangement links TRBV7-9 to TRBJ2-5; D is possibly TRBD1 (6 bases). V was cut by 7 bases and J by 4 bases, with 13 bases left in between. Germline V gene lookup returns CDR1 SEHNR and CDR2 FQNEAQ (reference sequence). This CDR3 comprises 13 residues. The CDR3 here is CASIRGLGETQYF. The CDR3 coding sequence is TGTGCCAGCATCAGGGGTCTGGGAGAGACCCAGTACTTC.

The chain uses TRBV2 and TRBJ1-1; 8 nucleotides line up with TRBD1. Trimming removed 9 bases from V and 1 base from J; junction bases left unmatched: 7. This CDR3 is 14 amino acids long. CDR1 and CDR2 from the germline V gene are SNHLY and FYNNEI. CDR3 residues: CASQVTGANTEAFF. The CDR3 nucleotides read TGTGCCAGTCAAGTGACAGGGGCGAACACTGAAGCTTTCTTT.

This clonotype was counted only a few times. The genes are TRBV12-3 or TRBV12-4 and TRBJ2-3, with 10 bases fitting TRBD2. The CDR3 is made up of 15 amino acids. V lost 4 bases to trimming and J lost 0 bases; unmatched junction nucleotides: 1. CDR3 in amino acids: CASSSSGGSTDTQYF. The CDR3 region has the DNA TGTGCCAGCAGTTCTAGCGGGGGTAGCACAGATACGCAGTATTTT.

The V gene is TRBV3-1, the J gene TRBJ2-5; 13 nucleotides agree with TRBD2. With 4 bases clipped from V and 4 bases from J, the junction kept 6 bases outside the gene matches. CDR1 is LGHDT and CDR2 is YNNKEL in the germline V gene (reference sequence). This CDR3 is built from 16 residues. The CDR3 sequence: CASSPRLAGGRETQYF. The CDR3 nucleotides are TGTGCCAGCAGCCCCCGACTAGCGGGGGGACGAGAGACCCAGTACTTC.

V usage is TRBV20-1 and J usage is TRBJ2-5, with a weak D call TRBD2 (7 bases). Trimming stripped 2 bases from V and 7 bases from J, with 17 bases between. This CDR3 has 14 residues. The germline gives CDR1 DFQATT, CDR2 SNEGSKA (reference sequence). The CDR3, as DNA: TGCAGTGCTAGATCCACCGCGGGGGCGGGGACCCAGTACTTC. It yields the protein CSARSTAGAGTQYF.

V is TRBV6-1 and J is TRBJ1-4, with D unresolved. Trimming removed 2 bases at V and 3 bases at J, with 10 bases between. Germline-derived CDR1 and CDR2 are MNHNS and SASEGT. The CDR3 has 15 amino acids. CDR3 protein: CASSERPAPNEKLFF. CDR3 DNA: TGTGCCAGCAGTGAAAGGCCAGCTCCTAATGAAAAACTGTTTTTT.

J is TRBJ2-1 and V is TRBV29-1; perhaps D is TRBD1 or TRBD2 (6 bases each). This CDR3 has 13 amino acids. Looked up from germline, CDR1 is SQVTM and CDR2 is ANQGSEA. Trimming took off 6 bases at V and 2 bases at J, with 11 bases between the two ends. DNA of the CDR3: TGCAGCGTCGCCCGGGGGCCCTACAATGAGCAGTTCTTC. This codes for CSVARGPYNEQFF.

The J gene is TRBJ2-1, the V gene TRBV5-1; no reliable D call. Germline CDR1 SGHRS, CDR2 YFSETQ. CDR3 length equals 16 residues. The V and J ends lost 1 base and 4 bases respectively, with 15 bases between them. CDR3 DNA: TGCGCCAGCAGCTTGCGGGCAGGATCCCTTTACAATGAGCAGTTCTTC. Its translation is CASSLRAGSLYNEQFF.

Regarding this clonotype: One end of the junction fails to match germline, which may point to a read error. CDR3 nucleotide sequence: TGTGCCAGCAGCTCTGGACAGGGGACAGATACGCGGTATTTT. This translates into CASSSGQGTDTRYF. The J gene is TRBJ2-3, the V gene TRBV6-5, with 9 nucleotides matching TRBD1. Germline V CDR1 and CDR2: MNHEY, SVGAGI. The CDR3 runs 14 residues.

V usage is TRBV4-1 and J usage is TRBJ2-1; 11 bases align to TRBD2. Unmatched junction bases numbered 6, after V lost 2 bases and J lost 9 bases. Germline-derived CDR1 and CDR2 are MGHRA and YSYEKL. The length of the CDR3 is 15 residues. CDR3 DNA: TGCGCCAGCAGCCAAAATAGCGGGGGGGTCGTTGAGCAGTTCTTC. Protein: CASSQNSGGVVEQFF.

V gene TRBV9 combines with J gene TRBJ2-1; D is tentatively TRBD1 or TRBD2 (6 bases each). The V gene's germline CDR1 is SGDLS and CDR2 YYNGEE. V lost 0 bases, J lost 4 bases, and 11 bases lay in between. The CDR3 totals 15 residues. The CDR3 DNA reads as TGTGCCAGCAGCGTAGGAGGGGGGAATTACAATGAGCAGTTCTTC. It specifies CASSVGGGNYNEQFF.

The gene calls are TRBV5-1 and TRBJ2-3, with 14 bases fitting TRBD2. The germline V gene encodes CDR1 SGHRS and CDR2 YFSETQ. The CDR3 runs to 17 residues. The trim removed 2 bases at V and 6 bases at J, leaving 8 bases unmatched. CDR3 bases: TGCGCCAGCAGCTTCCCGGGACTAGCGGGGGAACGGGATACGCAGTATTTT. Translating it yields CASSFPGLAGERDTQYF.

This clonotype was counted between two and nine times. The V and J genes are TRBV20-1 and TRBJ2-3, with 8 nucleotides matching TRBD2. The CDR3 spans 18 residues. From germline, CDR1 is DFQATT and CDR2 SNEGSKA (reference sequence). With 2 bases clipped from V and 4 bases from J, the junction kept 17 bases outside the gene matches. CDR3: CSARTFSGGLAGADTQYF. The CDR3 DNA sequence: TGCAGTGCTAGAACATTTTCGGGGGGTCTAGCGGGCGCAGATACGCAGTATTTT.

This clonotype has a single count. The chain couples TRBV4-2 to TRBJ1-1; D unresolved. There are 13 residues in the CDR3. V gave up 0 bases and J gave up 7 bases, with 9 bases separating them. Germline assignment: CDR1 LGHNA and CDR2 YNFKEQ. CDR3 sequence: CASSQDIRDEAFF. CDR3 DNA: TGTGCCAGCAGCCAAGATATTCGGGATGAAGCTTTCTTT.

V usage is TRBV12-3 or TRBV12-4 and J usage is TRBJ2-4; 10 bases fit TRBD1. This CDR3 region has 15 residues. The J segment lost 2 bases and the V segment lost 5 bases, leaving 3 bases of the junction unmatched. Written as DNA, the CDR3 is TGTGCCAGCAGTGGGACAGGGGCGCCCAAAAACATTCAGTACTTC. Amino acid sequence: CASSGTGAPKNIQYF.

The chain carries TRBV12-3 or TRBV12-4 and TRBJ2-3; D is perhaps TRBD2 (5 bases). The germline V and J ends were trimmed by 3 bases and 13 bases, with 14 bases remaining between them. The CDR3 covers 12 residues. CDR3 protein: CASSLRADAEYF. DNA of the CDR3: TGTGCCAGCAGTTTGAGGGCAGATGCGGAGTATTTT.

V and J are TRBV15 and TRBJ2-7, with 7 bases identical to TRBD2. From germline, CDR1 is LNHNV and CDR2 YYDKDF (reference sequence). This CDR3 is built from 17 residues. Trimming removed 0 bases from V and 0 bases from J; junction bases left unmatched: 8. CDR3: CATSRDLGRGFSYEQYF. The CDR3 DNA sequence: TGTGCCACCAGCAGAGATCTTGGGCGGGGGTTCTCCTACGAGCAGTACTTC.

This clonotype showed up just once. The rearrangement links TRBV10-3 to TRBJ1-4; the match to TRBD1 covers 8 bases. CDR1 ENHRY and CDR2 SYGVKD come from the germline V gene. With 5 bases clipped from V and 5 bases from J, the junction kept 7 bases outside the gene matches. The CDR3 extends over 15 amino acids. CDR3 DNA sequence: TGTGCCATCAGTCCCGGGACAGGACGCAATGAAAAACTGTTTTTT. Protein product: CAISPGTGRNEKLFF.

V gene TRBV6-2 or TRBV6-3 combines with J gene TRBJ2-1; 9 bases agree with TRBD2. The CDR3 has 13 residues. The germline V gene encodes CDR1 MNHEY and CDR2 SVGEGT. J gave up 6 bases and V 7 bases, and 4 bases lay outside the gene matches. The CDR3 sequence is CASISSGGNEQFF. CDR3 bases: TGTGCCAGCATTAGTAGCGGGGGCAATGAGCAGTTCTTC.

This clonotype was counted a few times. The chain recombines TRBV20-1 with TRBJ2-7, with 9 positions matching TRBD1. Per the germline V gene, CDR1 is DFQATT and CDR2 is SNEGSKA (reference sequence). Trimming took 5 bases from V and 2 from J; bases not matched to a gene: 10. The CDR3 loop spans 15 amino acids. This CDR3 reads CSARRIQGAPYEQYF. The CDR3 DNA is TGCAGTGCTCGGAGGATACAGGGGGCACCCTACGAGCAGTACTTC.